This T cell receptor (beta chain) was sequenced for a study of tumor-infiltrating lymphocytes in primary liver carcinoma. Study overall: Both sexes were represented among patients, who were 30 to 69 years old. These were node-negative, non-metastatic T1-T3 tumors of roughly 4 to 10 cm. Study findings and constraints: In tumor-adjacent and tumor-blood pairs, overlap was lower than in tumor region pairs.

TCR beta cDNA was made from approximately 500 ng total RNA with a constant-region primer. Libraries for TCR beta were built through three nested multiplex PCR rounds, which together made up a slightly modified ARM-PCR procedure. Primers for the first two PCR rounds were TRBV1-TRBV30 forward primers and a C-beta reverse primer (about 11 cycles per round). Each CDR3 protein is one row after TCRdb ran MiXCR on the multiplex PCR reads. This table has roughly 100,000 distinct CDR3 sequences, approximately 70% appearing once. The table lists this clonotype with many counts. Antigen specificity is unknown. The roughly 17-31 mg bulk tissue piece was not sorted before simultaneous RNA and DNA extraction. Germline-derived CDR1 and CDR2 are SGHRS and YFSETQ. This CDR3 region has 15 residues. The junction had 2 bases not matched to a gene; V was cut back by 0 bases and J by 2 bases.

This chain joins TRBV5-1 and TRBJ2-1; 7 positions match TRBD1. The sequenced material came from liver tumor tissue from sampling region 2. Stated subset: tumor region T2, inferior pole. This clonotype was obtained from a woman aged 55-70 years with primary liver carcinoma and hepatitis B virus infection. The CDR3 is CASSLEGGTYNEQFF. The CDR3 bases are TGCGCCAGCAGCTTGGAAGGGGGCACCTACAATGAGCAGTTCTTC.